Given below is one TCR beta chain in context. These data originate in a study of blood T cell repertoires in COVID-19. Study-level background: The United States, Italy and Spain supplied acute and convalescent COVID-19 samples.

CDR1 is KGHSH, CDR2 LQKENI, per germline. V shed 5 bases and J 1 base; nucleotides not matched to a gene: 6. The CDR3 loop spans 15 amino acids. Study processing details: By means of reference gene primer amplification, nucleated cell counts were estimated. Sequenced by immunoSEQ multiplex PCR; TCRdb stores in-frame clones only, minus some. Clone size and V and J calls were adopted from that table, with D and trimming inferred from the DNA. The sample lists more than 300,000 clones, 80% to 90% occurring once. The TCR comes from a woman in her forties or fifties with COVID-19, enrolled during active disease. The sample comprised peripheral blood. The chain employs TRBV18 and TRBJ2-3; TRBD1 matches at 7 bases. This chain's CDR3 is CASSLIGTGTDTQYF. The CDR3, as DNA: TGTGCCAGCTCATTAATAGGGACAGGCACAGATACGCAGTATTTT.